This TCR beta chain was observed in a study of T cell responses to AZD1222 COVID-19 vaccine. Notes on the study in general: Spike-specific TCRs gained breadth and depth after people received two AZD1222 doses. After the peak T cell response, and only then, were repertoires sampled.

To note about this clone: Antigen specificity is unknown.

V shed 0 bases, J shed 6 bases, and the junction held 5 bases outside the gene matches. This CDR3 spans 15 amino acids. Germline loops: CDR1 SGHDN, CDR2 FVKESK. TCRdb's table, derived via immunoSEQ multiplex PCR, lists solely in-frame clones and lacks some. The data contain 70,000 to 95,000 clones, around nine tenths of them singletons. The J gene is TRBJ1-2, the V gene TRBV14; 9 nucleotides line up with TRBD1. The receptor was derived from an adult in good health. The sample here was peripheral blood, taken on day 0 of MenACWY control vaccination. CDR3 sequence (DNA): TGTGCCAGCAGCCAAGATTTCGGGACAGGGAATGGCTACACCTTC. It translates to CASSQDFGTGNGYTF.